These T cell receptor beta chains were read from a single sample in a study of PD-L1 blockade in urothelial cancer. Assay used: immunoSEQ multiplex PCR; TCRdb lists only in-frame clones, some missing. The sample yields tens of thousands of clones, around 82% seen once. The input for sequencing was PBMCs, taken around atezolizumab (anti-PD-L1) treatment. Source of these receptors: a man between 65 and 79 years old with urothelial cancer. The CDR3 runs from the conserved cysteine through the conserved F or W. D genes are given only for firm matches. Clone size is given for some rows only: seen once, a few or many times, or a class if the clone is expanded.

J gene: TRBJ2-7
V gene: TRBV6-6
D gene: TRBD1
clone size: -
CDR3 protein: CASSSLGQSGTYEQYF
CDR3 DNA: TGTGCCAGCAGTTCCTTGGGACAGTCAGGGACATACGAGCAGTACTTC

J gene: TRBJ2-2
V gene: TRBV28
D gene: -
clone size: -
CDR3 protein: CASTFGGTGELFF
CDR3 DNA: TGTGCCAGCACCTTCGGGGGCACCGGGGAGCTGTTTTTT

J gene: TRBJ2-1
V gene: TRBV5-1
D gene: -
clone size: -
CDR3 protein: CASSLAPGVSFGEQFF
CDR3 DNA: TGCGCCAGCAGCTTGGCCCCAGGGGTGAGTTTTGGTGAGCAGTTCTTC

J gene: TRBJ2-7
V gene: TRBV4-2
D gene: TRBD2
clone size: few
CDR3 protein: CASSPGLAAPYEQYF
CDR3 DNA: TGTGCCAGCAGCCCGGGACTAGCGGCCCCCTACGAGCAGTACTTC

J gene: TRBJ2-1
V gene: TRBV10-3
D gene: -
clone size: -
CDR3 protein: CAIGEEIASSSYNEQFF
CDR3 DNA: TGTGCCATCGGGGAGGAGATAGCTTCTAGCTCCTACAATGAGCAGTTCTTC

J gene: TRBJ2-3
V gene: TRBV5-1
D gene: TRBD1
clone size: -
CDR3 protein: CASSPGTGPTDTQYF
CDR3 DNA: TGCGCCAGCAGCCCCGGGACAGGGCCAACAGATACGCAGTATTTT

J gene: TRBJ2-3
V gene: TRBV29-1
D gene: -
clone size: -
CDR3 protein: CSVYRQISTDTQYF
CDR3 DNA: TGCAGCGTTTATCGACAGATTAGCACAGATACGCAGTATTTT

J gene: TRBJ2-5
V gene: TRBV6-6
D gene: -
clone size: -
CDR3 protein: CASSYMGGVEQETQYF
CDR3 DNA: TGTGCCAGCAGTTACATGGGGGGAGTGGAGCAAGAGACCCAGTACTTC

J gene: TRBJ1-1
V gene: TRBV29-1
D gene: -
clone size: -
CDR3 protein: CSVGGIGTEAFF
CDR3 DNA: TGCAGCGTCGGCGGTATAGGCACTGAAGCTTTCTTT

J gene: TRBJ2-4
V gene: TRBV28
D gene: -
clone size: -
CDR3 protein: CASSSGQLKNIQYF
CDR3 DNA: TGTGCCAGCAGTTCCGGACAGCTCAAAAACATTCAGTACTTC

J gene: TRBJ2-7
V gene: TRBV5-4
D gene: TRBD2
clone size: -
CDR3 protein: CASSGRLAGTYEQYF
CDR3 DNA: TGTGCCAGCAGCGGTAGACTAGCGGGAACGTACGAGCAGTACTTC

J gene: TRBJ1-3
V gene: TRBV11-2
D gene: TRBD1
clone size: few
CDR3 protein: CASSLGTGGNTIYF
CDR3 DNA: TGTGCCAGCAGCTTAGGGACAGGAGGGAACACCATATATTTT

J gene: TRBJ1-1
V gene: TRBV6-5
D gene: -
clone size: -
CDR3 protein: CASRTGYNTEAFF
CDR3 DNA: TGTGCCAGCAGAACAGGGTACAACACTGAAGCTTTCTTT

J gene: TRBJ1-5
V gene: TRBV27
D gene: -
clone size: -
CDR3 protein: CASSLGGRGNQPQHF
CDR3 DNA: TGTGCCAGCAGTTTAGGTGGCAGGGGCAATCAGCCCCAGCATTTT

J gene: TRBJ1-1
V gene: TRBV6-6
D gene: -
clone size: -
CDR3 protein: CASSDQGGDTEAFF
CDR3 DNA: TGTGCCAGTAGCGATCAAGGTGGGGACACTGAAGCTTTCTTT

J gene: TRBJ2-3
V gene: TRBV4-1
D gene: TRBD2
clone size: few
CDR3 protein: CASSPHGLALDTQYF
CDR3 DNA: TGCGCCAGCAGCCCACACGGACTAGCGCTTGATACGCAGTATTTT